Each of the 7 T cell receptor beta chains below was sequenced from the same sample in a study of CXCR3-negative and CXCR3-positive naive CD8 T cells. Through 5' RACE with UMI labels, the TRB cDNA libraries were prepared. TCRdb re-called the 5' RACE reads and shows each CDR3 protein once, DNA omitted. This specimen shows about 26,000 distinct CDR3 sequences; the ten leading clones hold 2.8%. Sequencing used naive CXCR3- CD8+ T cells from blood. Documented subset: CD45RO-CCR7+CD27+CD95- naive CD8+ T cells lacking CXCR3 (TNR3-). These receptors all stem from a human donor in good health. Some clones in this sample may be carry-over from other donors' samples.

J is TRBJ2-5 and V is TRBV4-3; TCRdb reports TRBD1, a call that lacks DNA to check it against. This CDR3 is 15 amino acids long. Germline V gives CDR1 LGHNA, CDR2 YSLEER. CDR3 loop: CASSQDRGVAETQYF.

This chain links TRBV29-1 with TRBJ2-1; the D call from TCRdb, TRBD2, cannot be confirmed without DNA. CDR1 is SQVTM and CDR2 is ANQGSEA in the germline V gene. The CDR3 is made up of 14 amino acids. The CDR3 protein is CSVALADTYNEQFF.

The chain recombines TRBV6-4 with TRBJ2-1. Germline loops: CDR1 MRHNA, CDR2 SNTAGT. CDR3 length equals 13 residues. This CDR3 reads CASSVGVYNEQFF.

This CDR3 reads CASSQDRASLAGYNEQFF. The chain links TRBV3-1 to TRBJ2-1; TCRdb designates TRBD2, a call that cannot be tested without DNA. This CDR3 contains 18 residues. Germline V lookup: CDR1 LGHDT, CDR2 YNNKEL (reference sequence).

This CDR3 is CASSNDRVGNTEAFF. The rearrangement links TRBV6-2 or TRBV6-3 to TRBJ1-1; without DNA, the TCRdb call of TRBD1 cannot be checked. The CDR3 has 15 amino acids. Germline V gene lookup returns CDR1 MNHEY and CDR2 SVGEGT.

This chain joins TRBV15 and TRBJ2-2. The CDR3 has 14 residues. Germline lookup yields CDR1 LNHNV and CDR2 YYDKDF (reference sequence). The chain's CDR3 is CATSREAEAGELFF.

V is TRBV6-2 or TRBV6-3 and J is TRBJ1-1. The CDR3 extends over 13 amino acids. The germline CDR1 and CDR2 sequences are MNHEY and SVGEGT. The CDR3 here is CASRVPPRPEAFF.